This TCR beta chain is from a study of T cells in Graves' hyperthyroidism and ophthalmopathy. The study's findings and limits: Most thyroid clonotypes expanded above 0.001 appeared in blood too.

This clonotype was observed at least ten times. The target antigen is unknown. Exclusion of a patient resulted from uncontrolled infection, other autoimmune disease, pregnancy or lactation. PBMCs stemmed from 10 ml fresh peripheral blood. Amplification targeted TCR beta CDR3 regions from RNA transcripts. In the first-round RT-PCR of the TCR CDR3, the HTBI primer set was used. TCRdb called the multiplex PCR reads again in MiXCR, with one record for every CDR3 protein. This table has around 350,000 distinct CDR3 sequences, about 18% appearing once. V lost 4 bases and J lost 3, with 9 bases in between. The V gene's germline CDR1 is MNHEY and CDR2 SVGAGI. CDR3 size: 13 residues.

The sequenced sample was blood. This TCR came from a woman between 18 and 29 years old with Graves' hyperthyroidism. V and J are TRBV6-5 and TRBJ2-5; D might be TRBD1 (5 bases). CDR3 coding DNA: TGTGCCAGCAGTTTTCCCAGGGAAGAGACCCAGTACTTC. It encodes CASSFPREETQYF.